This T cell receptor beta chain was found in a study of CD8+ T cells in alopecia areata. Study as a whole: Oral tofacitinib (5 to 10 mg twice daily) was administered to treated patients.

Germline V CDR1 and CDR2: SGHTA, FQGTGA. Trimming removed 3 bases at V and 4 bases at J, with 13 bases between. The CDR3 loop spans 14 amino acids. TCR sequencing used cDNA made by reverse transcription of extracted RNA. The method was immunoSEQ multiplex PCR; TCRdb's version includes in-frame clones alone and lacks a portion of them. The sample contains more than 200,000 clones, under 70% of which appear only once. The sample in question was CD4+ T cells sorted from blood, obtained at week 0. This TCR was sampled from a human donor with alopecia areata. The chain carries TRBV7-3 and TRBJ2-7; D possibly matches TRBD1 or TRBD2 (6 bases each). CDR3 in amino acids: CASSFGGGLYEQYF. The CDR3 region has the DNA TGTGCCAGCAGCTTCGGAGGGGGGCTGTACGAGCAGTACTTC.